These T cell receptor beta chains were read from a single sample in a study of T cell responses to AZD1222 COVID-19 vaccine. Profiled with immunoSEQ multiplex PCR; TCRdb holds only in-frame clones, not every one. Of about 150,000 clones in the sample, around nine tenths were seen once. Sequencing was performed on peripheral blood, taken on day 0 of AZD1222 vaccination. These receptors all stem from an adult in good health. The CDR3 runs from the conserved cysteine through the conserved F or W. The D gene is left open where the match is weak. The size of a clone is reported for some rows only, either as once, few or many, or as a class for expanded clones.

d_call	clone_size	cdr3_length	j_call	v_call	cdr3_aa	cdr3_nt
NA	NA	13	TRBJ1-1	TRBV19	CASISPTGREAFF	TGTGCCTCTATTAGTCCCACAGGACGTGAGGCTTTCTTT
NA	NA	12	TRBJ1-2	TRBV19	CASRDGGYGYTF	TGTGCCAGCAGGGACGGCGGCTATGGCTACACCTTC
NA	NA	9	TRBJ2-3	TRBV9	CASRDTQYF	TGTGCCAGCAGGGATACGCAGTATTTT
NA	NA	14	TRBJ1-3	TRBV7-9	CASSLDSLGNTIYF	TGTGCCAGCAGCTTAGATAGTCTCGGAAACACCATATATTTT
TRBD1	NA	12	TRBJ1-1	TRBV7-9	CASSHRQGEAFF	TGTGCCAGCAGCCATCGACAGGGTGAAGCTTTCTTT
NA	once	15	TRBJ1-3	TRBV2	CASRQNGVDGNTIYF	TGTGCCAGCAGGCAAAATGGAGTTGATGGAAACACCATATATTTT
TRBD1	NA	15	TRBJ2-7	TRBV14	CASSQGQGVTYEQYF	TGTGCCAGCAGCCAGGGACAGGGGGTTACCTACGAGCAGTACTTC
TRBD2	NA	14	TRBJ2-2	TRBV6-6	CASSYLAGTGELFF	TGTGCCAGCAGTTACCTAGCGGGCACCGGGGAGCTGTTTTTT
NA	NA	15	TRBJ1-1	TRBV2	CASSDPGGPNTEAFF	TGTGCCAGCAGTGACCCCGGGGGGCCGAACACTGAAGCTTTCTTT
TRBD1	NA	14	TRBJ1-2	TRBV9	CASSPRTGVDGYTF	TGTGCCAGCAGCCCGCGGACAGGGGTCGATGGCTACACCTTC
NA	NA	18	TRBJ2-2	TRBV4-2	CASSQVIGGVANTGELFF	TGTGCCAGCAGCCAAGTAATCGGAGGGGTAGCGAACACCGGGGAGCTGTTTTTT
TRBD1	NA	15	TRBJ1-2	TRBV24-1	CATSDPGQGAYGYTF	TGTGCCACCAGTGACCCGGGACAGGGGGCGTATGGCTACACCTTC
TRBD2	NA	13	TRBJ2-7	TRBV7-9	CASSSTSGGEQYF	TGTGCCAGCAGCTCCACTAGCGGAGGGGAGCAGTACTTC
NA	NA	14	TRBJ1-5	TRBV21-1	CASSKEGLPKPQHF	TGTGCCAGCAGCAAAGAGGGGCTTCCGAAGCCCCAGCATTTT
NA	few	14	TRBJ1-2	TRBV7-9	CASSLEVDSYGYTF	TGTGCCAGCAGCTTAGAGGTAGACAGCTATGGCTACACCTTC
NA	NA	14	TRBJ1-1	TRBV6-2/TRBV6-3	CASSFRRGNTEAFF	TGTGCCAGCAGTTTTCGCAGGGGCAACACTGAAGCTTTCTTT
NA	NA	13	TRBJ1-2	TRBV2	CASSLRGRDGYTF	TGTGCCAGCAGTCTCCGGGGGAGGGATGGCTACACCTTC
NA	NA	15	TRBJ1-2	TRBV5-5	CASSPTSTVFYGYTF	TGTGCCAGCAGCCCAACGTCGACAGTTTTCTATGGCTACACCTTC
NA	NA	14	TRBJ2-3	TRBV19	CASSPRGVTDTQYF	TGTGCCAGTAGTCCCAGGGGAGTCACAGATACGCAGTATTTT
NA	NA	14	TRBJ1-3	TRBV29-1	CSVVEVNSGNTIYF	TGCAGCGTTGTTGAGGTTAACTCTGGAAACACCATATATTTT
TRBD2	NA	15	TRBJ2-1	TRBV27	CASRTGTRVGNEQFF	TGTGCCAGCAGGACCGGGACTAGGGTGGGCAATGAGCAGTTCTTC
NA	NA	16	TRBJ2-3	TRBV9	CASSVGTGTRVNTQYF	TGTGCCAGCAGCGTAGGCACCGGGACACGGGTGAATACGCAGTATTTT
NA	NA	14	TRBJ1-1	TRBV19	CASSIRGVNTEAFF	TGTGCCAGTAGTATAAGGGGGGTGAACACTGAAGCTTTCTTT
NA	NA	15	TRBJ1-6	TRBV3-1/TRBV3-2	CASSQGGAVNSPLHF	TGTGCCAGCAGCCAGGGCGGGGCAGTCAATTCACCCCTCCACTTT
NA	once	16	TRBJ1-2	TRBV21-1	CASSKEVKCRPYGYTF	TGTGCCAGCAGCAAAGAGGTGAAGTGCAGGCCCTATGGCTACACCTTC
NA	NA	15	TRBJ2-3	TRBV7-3	CASSPGLRGTDTQYF	TGTGCCAGCAGTCCGGGACTCAGGGGCACAGATACGCAGTATTTT
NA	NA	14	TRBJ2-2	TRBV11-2	CASSLGGRTGELFF	TGTGCCAGCAGCTTAGGGGGGCGAACCGGGGAGCTGTTTTTT
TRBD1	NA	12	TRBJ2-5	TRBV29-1	CSVMGQKETQYF	TGCAGCGTCATGGGACAGAAAGAGACCCAGTACTTC
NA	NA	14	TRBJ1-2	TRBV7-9	CASSLAHGRYGYTF	TGTGCCAGCAGCTTAGCGCACGGGCGCTATGGCTACACCTTC
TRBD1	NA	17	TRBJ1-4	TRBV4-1	CASSQGPGTGSLEKLFF	TGCGCCAGCAGCCAGGGTCCCGGGACAGGGTCCTTAGAAAAACTGTTTTTT
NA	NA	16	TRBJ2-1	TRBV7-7	CASSPSRGTLLNEQFF	TGTGCTAGCAGCCCCTCGAGGGGGACTCTCCTGAATGAGCAGTTCTTC
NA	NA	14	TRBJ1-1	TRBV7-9	CASSLGISTTEAFF	TGTGCCAGCAGCCTAGGGATCTCTACTACTGAAGCTTTCTTT
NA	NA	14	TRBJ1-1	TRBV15	CATSLRQSNTEAFF	TGTGCCACCAGCCTTAGACAGTCGAACACTGAAGCTTTCTTT
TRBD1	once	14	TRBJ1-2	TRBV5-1	CASSVSGTADGYTF	TGCGCCAGCAGCGTCTCCGGGACAGCGGACGGCTACACCTTC
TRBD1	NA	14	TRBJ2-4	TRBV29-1	CSVGQGLAKNIQYF	TGCAGCGTGGGACAGGGGTTAGCCAAAAACATTCAGTACTTC
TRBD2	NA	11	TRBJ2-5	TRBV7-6	CATRGGETQYF	TGTGCCACCCGGGGGGGTGAGACCCAGTACTTC
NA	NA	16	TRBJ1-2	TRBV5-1	CASSLAKGTGAYGYTF	TGCGCCAGCAGCTTGGCCAAGGGGACGGGGGCCTATGGCTACACCTTC
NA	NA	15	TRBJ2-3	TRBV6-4	CASSVAFTSADTQYF	TGTGCCAGCAGTGTGGCGTTTACATCAGCAGATACGCAGTATTTT
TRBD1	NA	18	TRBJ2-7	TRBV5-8	CASSRKGSGQGIPYEQYF	TGTGCCAGCAGCAGGAAAGGATCCGGACAGGGGATACCCTACGAGCAGTACTTC
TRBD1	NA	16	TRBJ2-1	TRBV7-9	CASSFSQGSSYNEQFF	TGTGCCAGCAGCTTCTCACAGGGGAGCTCCTACAATGAGCAGTTCTTC
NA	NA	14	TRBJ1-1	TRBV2	CASSPDDAPGEAFF	TGTGCCAGCAGTCCCGACGACGCCCCAGGGGAAGCTTTCTTT
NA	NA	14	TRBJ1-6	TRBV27	CASSYRDGFVPLHF	TGTGCCAGCAGTTACCGGGACGGCTTCGTGCCCCTCCACTTT
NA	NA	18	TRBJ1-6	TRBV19	CATLTPSKVSSYNSPLHF	TGTGCCACCCTAACCCCCTCCAAGGTCAGCTCCTATAATTCACCCCTCCACTTT
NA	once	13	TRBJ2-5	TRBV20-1	CSASSGFQETQYF	TGCAGTGCTAGTAGCGGATTCCAAGAGACCCAGTACTTC